These 2 T cell receptor beta chains originate from one sample sequenced in a study of siplizumab effects on memory and regulatory T cells. This table comes from immunoSEQ multiplex PCR, and its TCRdb copy is limited to in-frame clones, with some not included. The sample lists some 110,000 clones, 93% occurring once. Sample: CD4+ T cells sorted from blood. The receptors here all came from a human donor in good health.

Here the CDR3 reads CASSRHRGDYEQYF. Written as DNA, the CDR3 is TGTGCCAGCAGCAGACACAGGGGGGACTACGAGCAGTACTTC. The chain carries TRBV6-5 and TRBJ2-7; TRBD1 matches 8 bases. Looked up from germline, CDR1 is MNHEY and CDR2 is SVGAGI. This CDR3 is 14 amino acids long. J lost 3 bases, V lost 6 bases, and 7 bases had no gene match.

The chain employs TRBV10-3 and TRBJ2-7; possibly TRBD1 for D (8 bases). V gave up 6 bases and J gave up 5 bases, with 17 bases separating them. The CDR3 contains 14 residues. From germline, CDR1 is ENHRY and CDR2 SYGVKD. The CDR3 reads CAISDRGGIDEQYF. The CDR3 bases are TGTGCCATCAGCGACAGGGGAGGGATCGACGAGCAGTACTTC.